The rows below give T cell receptor beta chains drawn from one sample of a study of cytotoxic CD8 clonotypes in ibrutinib-treated CLL. Here immunoSEQ multiplex PCR was the method, and the copy in TCRdb shows in-frame clones only, minus some. Of around 140,000 clones listed, 80% were seen once; the top ten hold 6% to 9.5%. Sequencing used PBMCs, obtained after 36 months of ibrutinib treatment. Source of these receptors: a human donor with chronic lymphocytic leukemia. Both conserved end residues are part of each CDR3. The D gene is left open where the match is weak. A clone size is listed for some rows: how often the clone was seen (once, few, many), or a class if it is expanded.

clone size: .; D gene: .; J gene: TRBJ2-1; V gene: TRBV11-3; CDR3 DNA: TGTGCCAGCAGCTTAGATCGCAGGACCAGCTCCTACAATGAGCAGTTCTTC; CDR3 protein: CASSLDRRTSSYNEQFF
clone size: .; D gene: .; J gene: TRBJ2-3; V gene: TRBV11-2; CDR3 DNA: TGTGCCAGCAGCCCCCAAAGTAGCTTCACAGATACGCAGTATTTT; CDR3 protein: CASSPQSSFTDTQYF
clone size: few; D gene: .; J gene: TRBJ2-1; V gene: TRBV19; CDR3 DNA: TGTGCCAGTAGTATAGAGGATGAGGACAATGAGCAGTTCTTC; CDR3 protein: CASSIEDEDNEQFF
clone size: .; D gene: TRBD1; J gene: TRBJ1-2; V gene: TRBV10-3; CDR3 DNA: TGTGCCATCAGTGAGACAGGGGTACAGAGGGGCTACACCTTC; CDR3 protein: CAISETGVQRGYTF
clone size: .; D gene: .; J gene: TRBJ2-7; V gene: TRBV1; CDR3 DNA: TGCACCAGCAGCCCTGGTAGGGACTTCCCCGGGACTAGCGGGAGGGCCTTATTGTCTCTCGAGCAGTACTTC; CDR3 protein: CTSSPGRDFPGTSGRALLSLEQYF
clone size: .; D gene: .; J gene: TRBJ2-3; V gene: TRBV5-6; CDR3 DNA: TGTGCCAGCAGCCCGGACCCGGCAGCAGATACGCAGTATTTT; CDR3 protein: CASSPDPAADTQYF
clone size: once; D gene: TRBD1; J gene: TRBJ1-2; V gene: TRBV6-1; CDR3 DNA: TGTGCCAGCAGTGAAACAGGGGATGTTGGCTACACCTTC; CDR3 protein: CASSETGDVGYTF
clone size: .; D gene: TRBD2; J gene: TRBJ2-6; V gene: TRBV6-1; CDR3 DNA: TGTGCCAGCAGTGAAATAGCGGGGGACTCTGGGGCCAACGTCCTGACTTTC; CDR3 protein: CASSEIAGDSGANVLTF
clone size: .; D gene: .; J gene: TRBJ2-1; V gene: TRBV6-6; CDR3 DNA: TGTGCCAGCAGTTACCCTGATCATAGCTCCTACAATGAGCAGTTCTTC; CDR3 protein: CASSYPDHSSYNEQFF
clone size: .; D gene: TRBD1; J gene: TRBJ2-6; V gene: TRBV7-2; CDR3 DNA: TGTGCCAGCAGCGAAACCGGGACAGCTTCTGGGGCCAACGTCCTGACTTTC; CDR3 protein: CASSETGTASGANVLTF
clone size: many; D gene: .; J gene: TRBJ1-4; V gene: TRBV19; CDR3 DNA: TGTGCCAGTCAAGGTGGATTAGCAACTAATGAAAAACTGTTTTTT; CDR3 protein: CASQGGLATNEKLFF
clone size: .; D gene: .; J gene: TRBJ2-6; V gene: TRBV5-4; CDR3 DNA: TGTGCCAGCAGCTTGAGGGCAGGACCCTCTGGGGCCAACGTCCTGACTTTC; CDR3 protein: CASSLRAGPSGANVLTF
clone size: .; D gene: .; J gene: TRBJ2-1; V gene: TRBV19; CDR3 DNA: TGTGCCAGTAGTATAGATACTAGGAGGGCCTACAATGAGCAGTTCTTC; CDR3 protein: CASSIDTRRAYNEQFF